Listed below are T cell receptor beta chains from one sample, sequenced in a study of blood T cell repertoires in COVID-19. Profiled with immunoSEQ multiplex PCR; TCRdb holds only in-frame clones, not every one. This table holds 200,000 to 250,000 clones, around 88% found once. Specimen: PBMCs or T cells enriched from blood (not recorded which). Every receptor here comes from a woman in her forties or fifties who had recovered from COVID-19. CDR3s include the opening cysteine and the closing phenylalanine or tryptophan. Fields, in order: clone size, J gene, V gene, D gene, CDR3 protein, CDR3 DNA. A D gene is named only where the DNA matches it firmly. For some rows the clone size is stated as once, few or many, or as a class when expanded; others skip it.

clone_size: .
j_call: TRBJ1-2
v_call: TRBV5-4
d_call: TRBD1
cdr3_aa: CASSSGTGVSGYTF
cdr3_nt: TGTGCCAGCAGTTCCGGGACAGGGGTTTCTGGCTACACCTTC

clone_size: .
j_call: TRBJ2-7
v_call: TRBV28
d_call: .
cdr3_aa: CASRPTGNYEQYF
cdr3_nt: TGTGCCAGCAGGCCCACAGGGAACTACGAGCAGTACTTC

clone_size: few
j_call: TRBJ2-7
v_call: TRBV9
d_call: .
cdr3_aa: CASSVGQSSYEQYF
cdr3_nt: TGTGCCAGCAGCGTAGGACAGAGTTCCTACGAGCAGTACTTC

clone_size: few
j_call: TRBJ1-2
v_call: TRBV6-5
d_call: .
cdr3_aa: CASSYDDSNYGYTF
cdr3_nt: TGTGCCAGCAGTTACGACGACAGTAACTATGGCTACACCTTC

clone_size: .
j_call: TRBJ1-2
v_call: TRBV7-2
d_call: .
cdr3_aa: CASSLSVGIPAGTYGYTF
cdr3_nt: TGTGCCAGCAGCTTATCGGTCGGAATCCCGGCAGGTACCTATGGCTACACCTTC

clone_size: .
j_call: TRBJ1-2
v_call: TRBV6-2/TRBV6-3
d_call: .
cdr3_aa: CASSQLLGAQYGGYTF
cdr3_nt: TGTGCCAGCAGTCAACTCCTGGGGGCTCAATATGGTGGCTACACCTTC

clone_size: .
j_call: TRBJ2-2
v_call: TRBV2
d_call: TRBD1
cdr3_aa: CARRQGPNTGELFF
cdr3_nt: TGTGCCAGGCGACAGGGACCGAACACCGGGGAGCTGTTTTTT

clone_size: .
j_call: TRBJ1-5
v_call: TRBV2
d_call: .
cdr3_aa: CASSRQGNQPQHF
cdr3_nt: TGTGCCAGCAGTAGACAGGGCAATCAGCCCCAGCATTTT

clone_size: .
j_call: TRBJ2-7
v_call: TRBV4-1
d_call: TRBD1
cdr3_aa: CASSQGGQGPFQKQYF
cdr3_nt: TGCGCCAGCAGCCAAGGCGGACAGGGGCCCTTCCAGAAGCAGTACTTC

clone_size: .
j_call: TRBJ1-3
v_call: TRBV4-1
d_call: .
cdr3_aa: CASSPTQGNGNTIYF
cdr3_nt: TGCGCCAGCAGCCCAACCCAGGGAAATGGAAACACCATATATTTT

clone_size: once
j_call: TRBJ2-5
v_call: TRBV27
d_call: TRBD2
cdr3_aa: CASRGLAETQYF
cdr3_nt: TGTGCCAGCAGAGGACTAGCTGAGACCCAGTACTTC

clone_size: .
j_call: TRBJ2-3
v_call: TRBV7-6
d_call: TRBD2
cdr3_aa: CASTKSGAGPDTQYF
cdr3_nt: TGTGCCAGCACCAAATCGGGAGCGGGGCCAGATACGCAGTATTTT

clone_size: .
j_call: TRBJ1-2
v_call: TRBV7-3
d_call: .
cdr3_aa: CASSPKGAGDFTF
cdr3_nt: TGTGCCAGCAGCCCGAAGGGTGCGGGGGACTTCACCTTC

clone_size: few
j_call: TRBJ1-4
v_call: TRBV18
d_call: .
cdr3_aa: CASSPQGTPNEKLFF
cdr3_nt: TGTGCCAGCTCACCTCAGGGGACACCCAATGAAAAACTGTTTTTT

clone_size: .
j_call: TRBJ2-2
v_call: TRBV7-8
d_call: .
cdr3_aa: CASSLTGIYTGELFF
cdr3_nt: TGTGCCAGCAGCTTAACGGGAATCTACACCGGGGAGCTGTTTTTT

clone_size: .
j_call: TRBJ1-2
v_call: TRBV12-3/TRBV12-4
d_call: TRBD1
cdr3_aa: CASSRTGAYGYTF
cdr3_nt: TGTGCCAGCAGCCGCACAGGGGCCTATGGCTACACCTTC

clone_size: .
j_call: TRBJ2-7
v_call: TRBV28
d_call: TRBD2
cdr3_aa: CASSLLAGDREQYF
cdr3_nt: TGTGCCAGCAGCTTACTAGCGGGAGACAGGGAGCAGTACTTC

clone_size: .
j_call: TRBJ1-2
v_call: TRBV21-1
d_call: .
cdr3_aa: CASSKEVYRGCRGYGYTF
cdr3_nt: TGTGCCAGCAGCAAAGAGGTTTATAGGGGGTGTCGAGGCTATGGCTACACCTTC

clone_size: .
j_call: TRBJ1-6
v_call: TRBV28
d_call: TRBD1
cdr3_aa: CASSYRDRAGSPLHF
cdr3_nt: TGTGCCAGCAGTTACCGGGACAGGGCTGGATCACCCCTCCACTTT

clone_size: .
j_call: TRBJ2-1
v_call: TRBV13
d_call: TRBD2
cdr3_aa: CASSLWTSGYNEQFF
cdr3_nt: TGTGCCAGCAGCTTATGGACTAGCGGCTACAATGAGCAGTTCTTC

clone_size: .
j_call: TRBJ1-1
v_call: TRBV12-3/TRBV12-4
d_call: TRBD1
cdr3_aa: CASSRQGQAFF
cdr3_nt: TGTGCCAGCAGCAGACAGGGTCAAGCTTTCTTT

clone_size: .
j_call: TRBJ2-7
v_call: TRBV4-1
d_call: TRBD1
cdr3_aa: CASSQPGQGYEQYF
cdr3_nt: TGCGCCAGCAGCCAACCGGGACAGGGGTACGAGCAGTACTTC

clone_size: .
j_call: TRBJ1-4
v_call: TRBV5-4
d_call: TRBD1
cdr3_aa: CASSYRGLNEKLFF
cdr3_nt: TGTGCCAGCAGCTACAGGGGATTAAATGAAAAACTGTTTTTT

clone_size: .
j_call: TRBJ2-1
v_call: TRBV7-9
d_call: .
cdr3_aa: CASSHSSYNEQFF
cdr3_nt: TGTGCCAGCAGCCATAGCAGCTACAATGAGCAGTTCTTC

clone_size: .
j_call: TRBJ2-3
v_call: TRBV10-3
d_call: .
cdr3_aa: CAINYRDLSTDTQYF
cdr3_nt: TGTGCCATCAATTACCGGGACTTAAGCACAGATACGCAGTATTTT

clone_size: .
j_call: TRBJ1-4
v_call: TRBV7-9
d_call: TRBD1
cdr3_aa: CASSLATGGQEKLFF
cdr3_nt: TGTGCCAGCAGCTTAGCTACAGGGGGTCAGGAAAAACTGTTTTTT

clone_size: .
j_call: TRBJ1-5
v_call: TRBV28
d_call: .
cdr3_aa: CASSLIGGRQPQHF
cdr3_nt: TGTGCCAGCAGTTTAATAGGGGGAAGGCAGCCCCAGCATTTT

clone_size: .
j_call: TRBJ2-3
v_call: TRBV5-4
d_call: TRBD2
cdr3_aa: CASSLAGGARLFSDTQYF
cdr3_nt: TGTGCCAGCAGCTTGGCGGGAGGGGCCAGATTATTTTCAGATACGCAGTATTTT

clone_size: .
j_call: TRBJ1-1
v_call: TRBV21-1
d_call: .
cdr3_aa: CASSGRTPGVAEAFF
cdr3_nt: TGTGCCAGCAGCGGCCGGACACCGGGCGTGGCTGAAGCTTTCTTT

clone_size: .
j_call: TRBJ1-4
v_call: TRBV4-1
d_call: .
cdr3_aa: CASSPAGEYEKLFF
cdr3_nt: TGCGCCAGCAGCCCGGCAGGGGAGTATGAAAAACTGTTTTTT

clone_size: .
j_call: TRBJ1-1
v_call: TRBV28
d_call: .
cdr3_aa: CASSPRTENTEAFF
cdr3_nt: TGTGCCAGCAGTCCCCGGACTGAGAACACTGAAGCTTTCTTT

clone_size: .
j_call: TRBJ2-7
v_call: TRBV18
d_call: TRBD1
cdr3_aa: CASSPDRGLEQYF
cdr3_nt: TGTGCCAGCTCACCAGACAGGGGGCTGGAGCAGTACTTC

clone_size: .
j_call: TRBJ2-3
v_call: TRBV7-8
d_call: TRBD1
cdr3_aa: CASSFMRGGQGPHYTQYF
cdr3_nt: TGTGCCAGCAGCTTCATGAGGGGGGGACAGGGTCCCCATTATACGCAGTATTTT

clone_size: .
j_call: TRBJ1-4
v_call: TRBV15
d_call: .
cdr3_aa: CATSEVRGAVEKLFF
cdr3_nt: TGTGCCACCAGCGAGGTACGGGGAGCTGTGGAAAAACTGTTTTTT

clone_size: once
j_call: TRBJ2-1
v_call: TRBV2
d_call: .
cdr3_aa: CASRVRGSYNEQFF
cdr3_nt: TGTGCCAGCAGAGTCAGGGGATCCTACAATGAGCAGTTCTTC

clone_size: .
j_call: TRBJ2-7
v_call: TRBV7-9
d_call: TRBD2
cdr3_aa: CASSFWSSGSYEQYF
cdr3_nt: TGTGCCAGCAGCTTCTGGTCTAGCGGGAGTTACGAGCAGTACTTC

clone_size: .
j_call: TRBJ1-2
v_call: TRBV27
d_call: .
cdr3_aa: CASSLSRQEYGYTF
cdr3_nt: TGTGCCAGCAGTTTATCCCGACAGGAGTATGGCTACACCTTC

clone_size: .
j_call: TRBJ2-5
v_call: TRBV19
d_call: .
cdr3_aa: CASSPPGSEETQYF
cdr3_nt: TGTGCCAGTAGCCCCCCAGGGTCGGAAGAGACCCAGTACTTC

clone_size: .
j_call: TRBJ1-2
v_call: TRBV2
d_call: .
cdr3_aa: CASSEAPPSDGYTF
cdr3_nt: TGTGCCAGCAGTGAAGCACCCCCAAGCGATGGCTACACCTTC

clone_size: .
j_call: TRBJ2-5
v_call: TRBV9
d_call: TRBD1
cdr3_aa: CASSVGGQGDQETQYF
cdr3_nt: TGTGCCAGCAGCGTAGGGGGACAGGGTGACCAAGAGACCCAGTACTTC

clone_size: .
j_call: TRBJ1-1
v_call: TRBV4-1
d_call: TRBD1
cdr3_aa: CASSQGQGGNTEAFF
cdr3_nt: TGCGCCAGCAGCCAAGGACAGGGGGGGAACACTGAAGCTTTCTTT

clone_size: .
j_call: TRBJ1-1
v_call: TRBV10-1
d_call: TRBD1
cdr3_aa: CASSDEGASTEAFF
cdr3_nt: TGCGCCAGCAGTGACGAGGGGGCGAGCACTGAAGCTTTCTTT

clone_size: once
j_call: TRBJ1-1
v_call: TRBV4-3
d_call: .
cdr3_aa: CASSRGGNTEAFF
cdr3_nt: TGCGCCAGCAGCCGAGGGGGGAACACTGAAGCTTTCTTT

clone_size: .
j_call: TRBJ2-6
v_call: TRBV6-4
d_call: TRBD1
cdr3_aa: CASSGDRAGANVLTF
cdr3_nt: TGTGCCAGCAGTGGAGACAGGGCCGGGGCCAACGTCCTGACTTTC

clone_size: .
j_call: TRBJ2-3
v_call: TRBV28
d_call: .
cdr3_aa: CASRGWGGGKGADTQYF
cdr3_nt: TGTGCCAGCAGGGGTTGGGGTGGCGGGAAAGGGGCAGATACGCAGTATTTT

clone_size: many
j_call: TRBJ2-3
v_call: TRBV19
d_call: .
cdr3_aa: CASSIHLNTDTQYF
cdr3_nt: TGTGCCAGTAGTATTCATCTAAACACAGATACGCAGTATTTT

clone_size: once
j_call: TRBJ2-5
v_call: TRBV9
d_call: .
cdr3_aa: CASSVVGGNTETQYF
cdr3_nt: TGTGCCAGCAGCGTAGTAGGCGGGAACACCGAGACCCAGTACTTC

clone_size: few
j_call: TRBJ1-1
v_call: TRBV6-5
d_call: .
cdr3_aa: CASSYSRGGAEAFF
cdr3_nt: TGTGCCAGCAGTTACTCGAGGGGGGGTGCTGAAGCTTTCTTT

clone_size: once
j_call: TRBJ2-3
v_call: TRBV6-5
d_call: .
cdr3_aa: CASTGSGHTDTQYF
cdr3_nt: TGTGCCAGCACCGGAAGCGGTCACACAGATACGCAGTATTTT

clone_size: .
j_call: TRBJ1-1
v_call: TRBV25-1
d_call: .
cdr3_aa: CASSEPGKPDTEAFF
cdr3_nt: TGTGCCAGCAGTGAACCGGGAAAGCCGGACACTGAAGCTTTCTTT

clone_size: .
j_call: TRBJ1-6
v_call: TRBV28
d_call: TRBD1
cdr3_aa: CASSFRDRVSPLHF
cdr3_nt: TGTGCCAGCAGTTTCCGGGACAGGGTTTCACCCCTCCACTTT

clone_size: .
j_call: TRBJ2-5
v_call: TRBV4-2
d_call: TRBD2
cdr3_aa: CASSQVTSGQQETQYF
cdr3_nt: TGTGCCAGCAGCCAAGTGACTAGCGGGCAACAAGAGACCCAGTACTTC

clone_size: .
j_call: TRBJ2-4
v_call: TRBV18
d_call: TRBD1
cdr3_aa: CASSPVSQGAAKNIQYF
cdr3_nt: TGTGCCAGCTCACCGGTGAGCCAGGGGGCAGCCAAAAACATTCAGTACTTC

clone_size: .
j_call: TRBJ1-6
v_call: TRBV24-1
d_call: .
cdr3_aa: CAPRPPEGGGNSPLHF
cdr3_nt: TGTGCCCCCAGGCCCCCGGAAGGCGGAGGTAATTCACCCCTCCACTTT

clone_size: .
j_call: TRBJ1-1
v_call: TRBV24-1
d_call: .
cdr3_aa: CATRKQGANTEAFF
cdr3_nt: TGTGCCACCAGGAAACAGGGCGCTAACACTGAAGCTTTCTTT